This T cell receptor beta chain was captured in a study of blood T cells in healthy people across ages. Overall study results and limits: Unsorted PBMCs blocked a conclusive comparison of naive and antigen-experienced cells.

CDR1 and CDR2 from the germline V gene are SGHTA and FQGNSA. The CDR3 runs 14 residues. Using a J-beta primer mix together with a sample-barcoded 5' primer, a second PCR was run for roughly 6 to 11 cycles. Each TCR beta cDNA got a 12-nucleotide random molecular identifier. MiXCR, run by TCRdb on the 5' RACE reads, gives a single entry per CDR3 protein. The sample yields about 1 million distinct CDR3 sequences, under 30% seen once. As concerns this clonotype: The antigen remains undetermined. One junction end does not reproduce the germline sequence, and a read error may be involved.

These data were also filed under a second study, of T cells of mothers and their children.

Material for sequencing was blood. The clonotype originates from a girl aged 2-9 years in good health. The chain carries TRBV7-2 and TRBJ2-1, with 7 nucleotides matching TRBD2. CDR3 sequence: CASSLDGGYNEQFF. The CDR3 nucleotides read TGTGCCAGCAGTTTAGACGGGGGGTACAATGAGCAGTTCTTC.